Listed here is a single T cell receptor beta chain. Repertoires were generated with immunoSEQ multiplex PCR, while TCRdb's copy carries only in-frame clones and drops some. The sample yields about 310,000 clones, 85% seen once. Trimming cost V 2 bases and J 4 bases, with 7 bases left between them. Germline V CDR1 and CDR2: GTSNPN, SVGIG (reference sequence). The length of the CDR3 is 12 residues. The sample originates from a study of blood T cell repertoires in COVID-19. Sequencing was done on a sample of PBMCs or T cells enriched from blood (not recorded which). V is TRBV30 and J is TRBJ2-3; D is ambiguous. The TCR comes from a young woman who had been exposed to COVID-19. The CDR3 protein is CAWSLSPDTQYF. The CDR3 region has the DNA TGTGCCTGGAGTCTTAGCCCAGATACGCAGTATTTT.